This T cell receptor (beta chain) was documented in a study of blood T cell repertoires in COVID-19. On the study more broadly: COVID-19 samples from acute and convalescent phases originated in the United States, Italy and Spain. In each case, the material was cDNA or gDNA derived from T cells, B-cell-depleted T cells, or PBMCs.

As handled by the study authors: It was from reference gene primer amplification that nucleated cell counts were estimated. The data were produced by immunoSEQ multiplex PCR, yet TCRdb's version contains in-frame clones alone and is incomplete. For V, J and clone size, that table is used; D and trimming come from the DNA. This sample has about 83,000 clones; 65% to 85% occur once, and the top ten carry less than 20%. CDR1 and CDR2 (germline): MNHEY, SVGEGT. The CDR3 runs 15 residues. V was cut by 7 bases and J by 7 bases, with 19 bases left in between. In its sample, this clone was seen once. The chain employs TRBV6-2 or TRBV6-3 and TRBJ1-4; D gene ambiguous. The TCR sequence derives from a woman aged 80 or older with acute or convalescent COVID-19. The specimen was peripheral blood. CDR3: CASTPSRALREKLFF. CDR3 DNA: TGTGCCAGCACCCCGAGCCGTGCCCTGCGTGAAAAACTGTTTTTT.